What follows are 22 T cell receptor beta chains derived from one specimen sequenced in a study of CD8+CD57+ T cells in acquired aplastic anemia. The TCR beta profiling, which covered VDJ combination and CDR3 sequence, was carried out using genomic DNA as the template. TCRdb analysed the reads with MiXCR anew, one entry per CDR3 protein. The sample comprises approximately 130,000 distinct CDR3 sequences, approximately 41% of which are singletons, and about 3% rests with the top ten. Whoever was chosen for sequencing had shown CD8+CD57+ cell expansion by flow cytometry. Sample: sorted CD4+, CD8+, or CD8+CD57+ T cells (not recorded which) from PBMCs. The receptors were gathered from a human donor with aplastic anemia.

This clonotype was counted ten times or more. The V and J genes are TRBV7-9 and TRBJ2-3; 9 bases are a match to TRBD1. Germline V lookup: CDR1 SEHNR, CDR2 FQNEAQ (reference sequence). The ends lost 5 bases at V and 4 bases at J; junction bases unmatched: 4. CDR3 length: 14 amino acids. CDR3 coding DNA: TGTGCCAGCAGCCTAACAGGGGGCGCAGATACGCAGTATTTT. Translated, it gives CASSLTGGADTQYF.

The chain is built from TRBV19 and TRBJ2-1; a possible D gene is TRBD1 (7 bases). The CDR3 sequence is 17 residues long. V lost 9 bases, J lost 0 bases, and 21 bases lay in between. Germline CDR1 is LNHDA and CDR2 is SQIVND (reference sequence). CDR3 amino acids: CASIVEQGTYSYNEQFF. The CDR3 coding sequence is TGTGCCAGCATCGTTGAACAGGGGACTTACTCCTACAATGAGCAGTTCTTC.

This clonotype showed up many times. This chain links TRBV7-8 with TRBJ1-2, with unresolved D. V was cut by 5 bases and J by 2 bases, with 15 bases left in between. Per germline, CDR1 SGHVS and CDR2 FQNEAQ. The CDR3 consists of 15 residues. The CDR3 nucleotides are TGTGCCAGCAGCCCTCACGGAGGCATGAACTATGGCTACACCTTC. Amino acid sequence: CASSPHGGMNYGYTF.

The J gene is TRBJ1-2, the V gene TRBV10-2; TRBD1 agrees at 7 bases. Germline CDR1 reads WSHSY; CDR2 reads SAAADI. V was pared by 5 bases and J by 3 bases, with 6 bases of the junction left unmatched. The CDR3 length is 14 residues. CDR3 region: CASSTSGQDYGYTF. In DNA, the CDR3 is TGCGCCAGCAGTACTTCCGGACAGGACTATGGCTACACCTTC.

This clonotype has ten or more counts. This rearrangement joins TRBV6-1 to TRBJ1-2, with TRBD1 identical over 7 bases. The CDR3 has 14 amino acids. The germline CDR1 and CDR2 sequences are MNHNS and SASEGT. The J segment lost 2 bases and the V segment lost 5 bases, leaving 5 bases of the junction unmatched. This CDR3 is CASSRDSANYGYTF. DNA for the CDR3: TGTGCCAGCAGTCGGGACAGCGCCAACTATGGCTACACCTTC.

This clonotype has ten or more counts. The chain is built from TRBV12-3 or TRBV12-4 and TRBJ1-3; D call uncertain. Trimming took 6 bases from V and 4 from J, leaving 10 bases between them. The CDR3 consists of 13 residues. The CDR3 loop is CASSLQRGNTIYF. CDR3 in DNA: TGTGCCAGCAGCCTCCAGCGCGGAAACACCATATATTTT.

This clonotype was counted ten times or more. The rearrangement links TRBV7-9 to TRBJ1-6, with TRBD1 as a possible D gene (5 bases). V lost 5 bases, J lost 10 bases, and 21 bases lay in between. Germline V gives CDR1 SEHNR, CDR2 FQNEAQ (reference sequence). The CDR3 contains 16 residues. CDR3 sequence (DNA): TGTGCCAGCAGCCCATCTGGGGGGGGAATTAGCTCACCCCTCCACTTT. Protein sequence: CASSPSGGGISSPLHF.

In its sample, this clonotype was seen many times. The gene calls are TRBV7-2 and TRBJ2-7; D possibly uses TRBD1 or TRBD2 (5 bases each). The V end lost 5 bases, the J end lost 0 bases, and 14 bases lay between the germline ends. Germline-derived CDR1 and CDR2 are SGHTA and FQGNSA. This CDR3 spans 15 amino acids. CDR3 in amino acids: CASSPVAGSSYEQYF. DNA of the CDR3: TGTGCCAGCAGCCCCGTCGCAGGGAGCTCCTACGAGCAGTACTTC.

There are many counts of this clonotype. The V call is TRBV6-1, the J call TRBJ1-3; D not resolved. Trimming stripped 6 bases from V and 2 bases from J, with 11 bases between. The germline gives CDR1 MNHNS, CDR2 SASEGT. The CDR3 runs to 14 residues. The CDR3 DNA sequence: TGTGCCAGCAGATCTCTGCCGGCTGGAAACACCATATATTTT. The encoded protein is CASRSLPAGNTIYF.

This chain connects TRBV29-1 to TRBJ2-3; tentatively, D is TRBD1 (7 bases). Trimming removed 3 bases from V and 5 bases from J, with 12 bases in between. This CDR3 comprises 13 residues. Germline loops: CDR1 SQVTM, CDR2 ANQGSEA. CDR3 nucleotides: TGCAGCGTTGACAGGGGGGCGGGAGATACGCAGTATTTT. It codes for CSVDRGAGDTQYF.

This clonotype has a count of ten or more. The CDR3 reads CASSPPGRRSNQPQHF. The CDR3 coding sequence is TGTGCCAGTAGTCCACCGGGTCGGCGAAGCAATCAGCCCCAGCATTTT. The rearrangement joins TRBV19 to TRBJ1-5; D ambiguous. In germline, CDR1 is LNHDA, CDR2 SQIVND (reference sequence). The CDR3 totals 16 residues. The germline V and J ends were trimmed by 5 bases and 1 base, with 15 bases remaining between them.

This clonotype has just one count. A read error may be the cause here, since a much bigger clone is one base away. The V and J genes are TRBV5-5 and TRBJ2-2; D is possibly TRBD1 (5 bases). This CDR3 comprises 13 residues. V lost 5 bases and J lost 4, with 9 bases in between. CDR1 and CDR2 from the germline V gene are SGHKS and YYEKEE (reference sequence). The CDR3 is CASRLTATGELFF. The CDR3 DNA reads as TGTGCCAGCAGGCTGACAGCCACCGGGGAGCTGTTTTTT. Full variable domain (outside the CDR3, taken from reference TRBV5-5 and TRBJ2-2): DAGVTQSPTHLIKTRGQQVTLRCSPISGHKSVSWYQQVLGQGPQFIFQYYEKEERGRGNFPDRFSARQFPNYSSELNVNALLLGDSALYLCASRLTATGELFFGEGSRLTVL.

This clonotype was recorded many times. The rearrangement joins TRBV6-5 to TRBJ1-2, with 8 bases lining up with TRBD1. V lost 4 bases to trimming and J lost 0 bases; unmatched junction nucleotides: 4. The CDR3 length is 15 residues. Germline CDR1 MNHEY, CDR2 SVGAGI. The CDR3 is CASSFRDRPNYGYTF. The CDR3 nucleotides are TGTGCCAGCAGTTTCCGGGACAGGCCTAACTATGGCTACACCTTC.

Ten or more counts support this clonotype. The J gene is TRBJ2-3, the V gene TRBV24-1; unclear D gene. The ends were cut back, 0 bases at V and 0 bases at J, with 9 bases in the middle. CDR3 length equals 16 residues. Germline CDR1 KGHDR, CDR2 SFDVKD. The CDR3 DNA sequence: TGTGCCACCAGTGATTTGACTATGGGAAGCACAGATACGCAGTATTTT. It codes for CATSDLTMGSTDTQYF.

CDR3 sequence reads: CASEGGTYNEQYV. The DNA for the CDR3 is TGTGCCAGCGAGGGGGGGACCTACAATGAGCAGTACGTC. The V and J genes are TRBV2 and TRBJ2-1; maybe TRBD2 (7 bases). Judging by the DNA end, TRBJ2-7 fits better; the J call may be wrong. The CDR3 runs to 13 residues. Germline assignment: CDR1 SNHLY and CDR2 FYNNEI.

V and J are TRBV28 and TRBJ2-5; D is undetermined. The CDR3 is 11 amino acids. Germline V lookup: CDR1 MDHEN, CDR2 SYDVKM. Between the trimmed V and J ends, which lost 5 bases and 7 bases, there was a span of 8 bases. For the CDR3, the DNA is TGTGCCAGCAGTGGTGTGGGGACCCAGTACTTC. Translation gives CASSGVGTQYF.

The rearrangement links TRBV10-3 to TRBJ2-6; D unclear. There are 17 residues in the CDR3. With 3 bases removed from V and 2 bases from J, the gap between germline ends came to 14 bases. Germline values: CDR1 ENHRY, CDR2 SYGVKD. CDR3 bases: TGTGCCATCAGTGAAGGGCAGCCCGGAACTGGGGCCAACGTCCTGACTTTC. Its protein is CAISEGQPGTGANVLTF.

This clonotype was counted many times. This chain joins TRBV27 and TRBJ1-2; the match to TRBD1 covers 7 bases. From germline, CDR1 is MNHEY and CDR2 SMNVEV (reference sequence). CDR3 length: 12 amino acids. V trimming: 5 bases; J trimming: 7 bases; junction bases outside the gene matches: 4. The CDR3 DNA is TGTGCCAGCAGTAACTACAGGGGTGGCTACACCTTC. Translating it yields CASSNYRGGYTF.

This clonotype has a count of ten or more. V gene TRBV19 combines with J gene TRBJ1-2, with TRBD1 identical over 8 bases. CDR1 LNHDA and CDR2 SQIVND come from the germline V gene (reference sequence). This CDR3 comprises 15 residues. Germline trimming cut 6 bases from V and 0 bases from J; bases unmatched to any gene: 6. The CDR3 loop is CASSTTGATNYGYTF. The DNA for the CDR3 is TGTGCCAGTAGCACGACAGGGGCCACTAACTATGGCTACACCTTC.

This clonotype came up many times. The chain recombines TRBV7-9 with TRBJ1-3; D is undetermined. The V end lost 4 bases, the J end lost 0 bases, and 1 base lay between the germline ends. The CDR3 is 12 amino acids. Germline loops: CDR1 SEHNR, CDR2 FQNEAQ (reference sequence). CDR3 sequence reads: CASSYSGNTIYF. As DNA, the CDR3 is TGTGCCAGCAGCTACTCTGGAAACACCATATATTTT.

The count of this clonotype is one. With a much larger clone just one base away, this may be a read error. The rearrangement uses TRBV10-3 and TRBJ1-3; D remains unclear. Deletions cut 5 bases from V and 2 bases from J, with 13 bases between. CDR1 is ENHRY and CDR2 is SYGVKD in the germline V gene. The CDR3 loop spans 15 amino acids. CDR3 loop: CAISPRGSTGNTIYF. For the CDR3, the DNA is TGTGCCATCAGTCCCCGAGGGAGTACTGGAAACACCATATATTTT.

The chain uses TRBV29-1 and TRBJ2-3; 12 bases fit TRBD2. The CDR3 consists of 16 residues. Germline loops: CDR1 SQVTM, CDR2 ANQGSEA. Losses at the gene ends were 4 bases for V and 2 bases for J; bases not matched to a gene: 7. CDR3 sequence (DNA): TGCAGCGTTGCACCTCTAGCGGGGGGGGACACAGATACGCAGTATTTT. It translates to CSVAPLAGGDTDTQYF.